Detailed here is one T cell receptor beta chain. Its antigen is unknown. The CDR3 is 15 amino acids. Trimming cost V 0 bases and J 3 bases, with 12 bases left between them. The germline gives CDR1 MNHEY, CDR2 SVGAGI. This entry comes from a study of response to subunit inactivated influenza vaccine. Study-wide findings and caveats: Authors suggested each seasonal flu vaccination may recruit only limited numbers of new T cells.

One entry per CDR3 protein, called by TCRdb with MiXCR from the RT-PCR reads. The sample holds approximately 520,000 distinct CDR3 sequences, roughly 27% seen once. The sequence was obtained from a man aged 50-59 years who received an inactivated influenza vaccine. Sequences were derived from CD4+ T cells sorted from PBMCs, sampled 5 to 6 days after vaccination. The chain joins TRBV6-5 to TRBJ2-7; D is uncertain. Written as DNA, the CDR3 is TGTGCCAGCAGTTACTCGGGCGGTTTCGGCTACGAGCAGTACTTC. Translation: CASSYSGGFGYEQYF.